This T cell receptor beta chain was identified in a study of shared clonotypes between healthy human individuals. Overall study results and limits: With a handful of donors compared, 4.5% to 6.5% of naive CD4 clonotypes were shared.

Turning to this clone: The antigen is not known.

CD4+ cells underwent separation, giving CD45RA+ naive and CD45RA-negative memory subsets. Trimming at V came to 9 bases and at J to 4 bases, leaving 12 bases not matched to a gene. Germline assignment: CDR1 LNHDA and CDR2 SQIVND (reference sequence). The CDR3 contains 16 residues. It was roughly 200 ng DNA, some 30,000 T cell genomes, that sorted-subset replicate PCRs used. Per the original methods: ImmunoSEQ yielded junction-only sequences lacking quality scores, so filtering differed. Only in-frame clones appear in the TCRdb table, and some are missing; sequencing was by immunoSEQ multiplex PCR. V, J and clone size reflect that table, while D and trimming were determined from the DNA. The table shows millions of clones, with 90% to 95% occurring only once.

The clonotype originates from a man aged 18 to 30 in good health. Sequenced sample: naive CD4+ T cells sorted from blood. Subset of the sample: CD45RA+ positively selected. The chain employs TRBV19 and TRBJ1-5, with 10 nucleotides matching TRBD1. The CDR3 bases are TGTGCCAGCGATAACCGGGGACAGGGGACAAATCAGCCCCAGCATTTT. Residues: CASDNRGQGTNQPQHF.